Listed here are 16 T cell receptor beta chains from one sample, sequenced in a study of Ad26.COV2.S vaccination and SARS-CoV-2 variants. Documented treatment: roughly 20 received Ad26.COV2.S at low or high dose, single or two shots; 5 received placebo; per-sample allocation not given. Samples came from day 63 after the first vaccine or placebo injection. TCRdb's copy holds only in-frame clones and misses some; the assay was immunoSEQ multiplex PCR. The sample includes approximately 460,000 clones, about 89% of them seen just once. This specimen was peripheral blood, taken in a trial of Ad26.COV2.S vaccine versus placebo. The receptors derive from a person between 18 and 59 years old who received the Ad26.COV2.S COVID-19 vaccine or a placebo.

The chain recombines TRBV15 with TRBJ2-7; 8 bases are a match to TRBD1. Germline assignment: CDR1 LNHNV and CDR2 YYDKDF (reference sequence). The CDR3 sequence is 16 residues long. The J segment lost 9 bases and the V segment lost 0 bases, leaving 13 bases of the junction unmatched. CDR3 protein: CATSRDWGQEVRGQYF. The CDR3 nucleotides are TGTGCCACCAGCAGAGATTGGGGACAGGAAGTACGTGGGCAGTACTTC. Using reference TRBV15 and TRBJ2-7 for the parts outside the CDR3, the full variable domain is DAMVIQNPRYQVTQFGKPVTLSCSQTLNHNVMYWYQQKSSQAPKLLFHYYDKDFNNEADTPDNFQSRRPNTSFCFLDIRSPGLGDTAMYLCATSRDWGQEVRGQYFGPGTRLTVT.

This clone was detected once. The chain carries TRBV5-1 and TRBJ2-3; 7 nucleotides agree with TRBD1. V lost 1 base, J lost 2 bases, and 4 bases stayed unmatched. The CDR3 runs to 15 residues. Germline lookup yields CDR1 SGHRS and CDR2 YFSETQ. The CDR3, as DNA: TGCGCCAGCAGCTTGAGGGGGCTGGACACAGATACGCAGTATTTT. This encodes CASSLRGLDTDTQYF.

The chain uses TRBV27 and TRBJ2-3; 7 nucleotides align to TRBD1. Germline values: CDR1 MNHEY, CDR2 SMNVEV (reference sequence). V lost 5 bases to trimming and J lost 5 bases; unmatched junction nucleotides: 4. There are 13 residues in the CDR3. Here the CDR3 reads CASSGQVIDTQYF. The CDR3 nucleotides are TGTGCCAGCAGTGGACAGGTGATAGATACGCAGTATTTT.

The rearrangement links TRBV30 to TRBJ2-5, with 7 positions matching TRBD2. The CDR3 runs 12 residues. In germline, CDR1 is GTSNPN, CDR2 SVGIG (reference sequence). Losses at the gene ends were 5 bases for V and 5 bases for J; bases not matched to a gene: 5. CDR3 loop: CAWGRGGETQYF. DNA for the CDR3: TGTGCCTGGGGACGGGGAGGGGAGACCCAGTACTTC.

This clone was recorded only once. The chain uses TRBV7-3 and TRBJ1-2, with D maybe TRBD1 (5 bases). The CDR3 extends over 15 amino acids. The germline CDR1 and CDR2 sequences are SGHTA and FQGTGA. The V end lost 2 bases, the J end lost 4 bases, and 14 bases lay between the germline ends. The CDR3 DNA is TGTGCCAGCAGCTTAGACAGCGCCGGGGGCTATGGCTACACCTTC. As protein: CASSLDSAGGYGYTF.

In its sample, this clone was seen once. J is TRBJ1-6 and V is TRBV6-5; D remains ambiguous. CDR1 and CDR2 (germline): MNHEY, SVGAGI. Trimming left V 4 bases short and J 6 bases short, with 7 bases between. The length of the CDR3 is 13 residues. CDR3 nucleotides: TGTGCCAGCAGTTTCTCCCGTAATTCACCCCTCCACTTT. Translated, it gives CASSFSRNSPLHF.

In this sample, this clone turned up a few times. The V gene is TRBV5-6, the J gene TRBJ2-7; 7 positions agree with TRBD1. V lost 4 bases to trimming and J lost 12 bases; unmatched junction nucleotides: 13. Per the germline V gene, CDR1 is SGHDT and CDR2 is YYEEEE. The CDR3 has 13 amino acids. DNA for the CDR3: TGTGCCAGCAGCCCGAGCCTCGACAGGGCTCGGTACTTC. Residues: CASSPSLDRARYF.

This clone was picked up a small number of times. The chain links TRBV7-9 to TRBJ1-3; D call uncertain. Germline V gene lookup returns CDR1 SEHNR and CDR2 FQNEAQ (reference sequence). Trimming removed 6 bases from V and 4 bases from J, with 10 bases in between. The CDR3 spans 13 residues. The CDR3 DNA reads as TGTGCCAGCAGACGGACTGTCGGAAACACCATATATTTT. Its protein product is CASRRTVGNTIYF.

The rearrangement uses TRBV19 and TRBJ1-5; 12 nucleotides agree with TRBD1. This CDR3 has 15 residues. Losses at the gene ends were 6 bases for V and 8 bases for J; bases not matched to a gene: 8. Germline CDR1 and CDR2: LNHDA and SQIVND (reference sequence). CDR3 sequence: CASRTGTGGLEPQHF. The CDR3 DNA sequence: TGTGCCAGTAGAACCGGGACAGGGGGCTTGGAGCCCCAGCATTTT.

In nucleotides, the CDR3 is TGTGCCAGCAGACCCGGACAGGGCGTGGGGACTGAAGCTTTCTTT. Protein: CASRPGQGVGTEAFF. The chain recombines TRBV6-5 with TRBJ1-1; 8 bases line up with TRBD1. The CDR3 has 15 amino acids. The germline gives CDR1 MNHEY, CDR2 SVGAGI. Trimming cost V 6 bases and J 5 bases; bases outside gene matches: 11.

The chain carries TRBV7-8 and TRBJ1-1, with D hard to call. The V gene lost 2 bases and the J gene lost 1 base, with 11 bases spanning the gap. The germline V gene has CDR1 SGHVS and CDR2 FQNEAQ. The CDR3 has 15 amino acids. For the CDR3, the DNA is TGTGCCAGCAGCTTACAGGCAGCGAGGAACACTGAAGCTTTCTTT. It yields the protein CASSLQAARNTEAFF.

J is TRBJ1-2 and V is TRBV18; possible D gene TRBD1, 5 bases. CDR3 length: 15 amino acids. Germline CDR1 and CDR2: KGHSH and LQKENI. V was shortened by 5 bases and J by 7 bases, with 20 bases between the two germline ends. The CDR3: CASSAVPGLEAGYTF. CDR3 DNA: TGTGCCAGCTCAGCCGTCCCGGGGCTGGAAGCTGGCTACACCTTC.

The V and J genes are TRBV7-3 and TRBJ2-2; weak D call: TRBD1 (5 bases). This CDR3 has 12 residues. V was cut by 2 bases and J by 13 bases, with 11 bases left in between. CDR1 is SGHTA, CDR2 FQGTGA, per germline. The CDR3 sequence: CASSLGQGRLFF. In nucleotides, the CDR3 is TGTGCCAGCAGCTTAGGGCAGGGTAGGCTGTTTTTT.

The V and J genes are TRBV6-6 and TRBJ2-1, with D perhaps TRBD2 (7 bases). The V gene's germline CDR1 is MNHNY and CDR2 SVGAGI (reference sequence). V dropped 6 bases and J dropped 7 bases, with 22 bases sitting between them. This CDR3 region has 16 residues. CDR3 in DNA: TGTGCCAGCAGCTCCAGAGGGGGGCGGGAGATAAATGAGCAGTTCTTC. Translating it yields CASSSRGGREINEQFF.

V is TRBV30 and J is TRBJ1-2, with D possibly matching TRBD1 (6 bases). Germline V gene lookup returns CDR1 GTSNPN and CDR2 SVGIG (reference sequence). The CDR3 sequence is 15 residues long. The V gene lost 0 bases and the J gene lost 5 bases, with 16 bases spanning the gap. The CDR3 coding sequence is TGTGCCTGGAGTGTAAAATCGACAGGCGTTTATGGCTACACCTTC. The encoded protein is CAWSVKSTGVYGYTF. Drawing the rest from reference TRBV30 and TRBJ1-2, the complete variable domain is SQTIHQWPATLVQPVGSPLSLECTVEGTSNPNLYWYRQAAGRGLQLLFYSVGIGQISSEVPQNLSASRPQDRQFILSSKKLLLSDSGFYLCAWSVKSTGVYGYTFGSGTRLTVV.

The V and J genes are TRBV6-5 and TRBJ1-5, with D uncertain. This CDR3 comprises 14 residues. CDR1 is MNHEY and CDR2 is SVGAGI in the germline V gene. The germline V and J ends were trimmed by 2 bases and 2 bases, with 7 bases remaining between them. This CDR3 is CASSYARGNQPQHF. The CDR3 region has the DNA TGTGCCAGCAGTTACGCGAGGGGCAATCAGCCCCAGCATTTT.